The clone carrying this T cell receptor (beta chain) was detected only a few times. This specimen comes from a study of blood T cell repertoires in COVID-19. The overall study: Sites across the United States, Italy and Spain contributed samples from acute and convalescent COVID-19.

Losses at the gene ends were 5 bases for V and 4 bases for J; bases not matched to a gene: 10. Per the germline V gene, CDR1 is SEHNR and CDR2 is FQNEAQ (reference sequence). The CDR3 loop spans 16 amino acids. Participants came from about two dozen US areas, aged roughly 18 to 89 years. Each participant's cohort was designated according to participant-reported clinical history. Recovery among Cohort 3 donors was established by two negative PCRs, clearance, or symptom resolution. Libraries were prepared by immunoSEQ multiplex PCR; TCRdb keeps only in-frame clonotypes and omits some of them. The sample records 150,000 to 200,000 clones, approximately 77% being singletons.

The chain employs TRBV7-9 and TRBJ1-2, with TRBD1 matching over 10 bases. Sequencing was done on a sample of PBMCs or T cells enriched from blood (not recorded which). This sequence was found in a man in his sixties who had recovered from COVID-19. The CDR3 DNA reads TGTGCCAGCAGCACAACCGGGACAGGGGCCTTCTATGGCTACACCTTC. Translation gives CASSTTGTGAFYGYTF. The full variable domain, in which reference TRBV7-9 and TRBJ1-2 provide the parts outside the CDR3, is DTGVSQNPRHKITKRGQNVTFRCDPISEHNRLYWYRQTLGQGPEFLTYFQNEAQLEKSRLLSDRFSAERPKGSFSTLEIQRTEQGDSAMYLCASSTTGTGAFYGYTFGSGTRLTVV.